Shown below are 19 T cell receptor beta chains from a single sample sequenced in a study of blood T cell repertoires in COVID-19. TCRdb keeps only in-frame clones here, not all; method: immunoSEQ multiplex PCR. The sample records 350,000 to 400,000 clones, more than 75% being singletons. The specimen sequenced was PBMCs or T cells enriched from blood (not recorded which). These receptors all come from a woman under 30 who had recovered from COVID-19.

V is TRBV27 and J is TRBJ2-3; TRBD2 matches at 7 bases. CDR3 length: 14 amino acids. The germline gives CDR1 MNHEY, CDR2 SMNVEV (reference sequence). V shed 2 bases and J 4 bases; nucleotides not matched to a gene: 3. The DNA for the CDR3 is TGTGCCAGCAGTTTAGGGGGGGGAGCAGATACGCAGTATTTT. Its protein is CASSLGGGADTQYF.

V is TRBV28 and J is TRBJ1-6, with 11 bases matching TRBD1. The CDR3 is made up of 15 amino acids. After removal of 5 bases from V and 6 bases from J, the junction contained 3 bases not matched to a gene. CDR1 is MDHEN, CDR2 SYDVKM, per germline. CDR3 in amino acids: CASSPGTGGNSPLHF. In DNA, the CDR3 is TGTGCCAGCAGTCCCGGGACAGGGGGTAATTCACCCCTCCACTTT.

The chain carries TRBV19 and TRBJ1-1; D might be TRBD1 (5 bases). This CDR3 contains 16 residues. Deletions cut 10 bases from V and 1 base from J, with 22 bases between. CDR1 and CDR2 (germline): LNHDA, SQIVND (reference sequence). The CDR3 region is CATAIRVLPSNTEAFF. In nucleotides, the CDR3 is TGTGCCACCGCCATCAGGGTCTTGCCCTCGAACACTGAAGCTTTCTTT.

A remark on this clone: This sample includes further DNA sequences coding for the same CDR3. The rearrangement joins TRBV19 to TRBJ2-2, with D tentatively TRBD1 (6 bases). V was shortened by 3 bases and J by 4 bases, with 9 bases between the two germline ends. The germline gives CDR1 LNHDA, CDR2 SQIVND (reference sequence). This CDR3 is built from 14 residues. The CDR3, as DNA: TGTGCCAGTAGTATCCCAGGGGTCACCGGGGAGCTGTTTTTT. It encodes CASSIPGVTGELFF.

V gene TRBV19 combines with J gene TRBJ1-4, with TRBD1 as a possible D gene (5 bases). V shed 0 bases and J shed 0 bases, with 14 bases lying between them. The CDR3 loop spans 18 amino acids. CDR1 and CDR2 from the germline V gene are LNHDA and SQIVND (reference sequence). As DNA, the CDR3 is TGTGCCAGTAGTATAGAAGCCGGCAGGGTACCAACTAATGAAAAACTGTTTTTT. Translating it yields CASSIEAGRVPTNEKLFF.

The gene calls are TRBV12-3 or TRBV12-4 and TRBJ1-1; D possibly corresponds to TRBD1 (5 bases). V lost 7 bases to trimming and J lost 5 bases, with 11 bases between them. The CDR3 has 12 residues. The CDR3 nucleotides read TGTGCCAGCAACAGGCGGGGTACTGAAGCTTTCTTT. It codes for CASNRRGTEAFF.

J is TRBJ2-1 and V is TRBV6-5, with a weak D call TRBD1 (6 bases). The CDR3 is 11 amino acids. V was pared by 4 bases and J by 10 bases, with 8 bases between. The germline gives CDR1 MNHEY, CDR2 SVGAGI. In DNA form, the CDR3 reads TGTGCCAGCAGTTCAAGGGGGGAGCAGTTCTTC. It yields the protein CASSSRGEQFF.

The chain combines TRBV27 with TRBJ1-1; D is perhaps TRBD1 (6 bases). The CDR3 sequence is 14 residues long. With 5 bases removed from V and 2 bases from J, the gap between germline ends came to 12 bases. Germline CDR1 and CDR2: MNHEY and SMNVEV (reference sequence). CDR3 in DNA: TGTGCCAGCAGTCGTCAGGGGCAAAACACTGAAGCTTTCTTT. This translates into CASSRQGQNTEAFF.

Here the CDR3 reads CASSLARAGDAYEQYF. CDR3 bases: TGTGCCAGCAGCTTGGCCAGGGCAGGGGACGCCTACGAGCAGTACTTC. The J gene is TRBJ2-7, the V gene TRBV5-4, with D maybe TRBD1 (6 bases). Germline CDR1 SGHNT, CDR2 YYREEE (reference sequence). The CDR3 consists of 16 residues. The V end lost 0 bases, the J end lost 2 bases, and 15 bases lay between the germline ends. Full variable domain (missing parts from reference TRBV5-4 and TRBJ2-7): ETGVTQSPTHLIKTRGQQVTLRCSSQSGHNTVSWYQQALGQGPQFIFQYYREEENGRGNFPPRFSGLQFPNYSSELNVNALELDDSALYLCASSLARAGDAYEQYFGPGTRLTVT.

This chain links TRBV6-5 with TRBJ1-1; the D gene is possibly TRBD1 (6 bases). The CDR3 sequence is 13 residues long. Looked up from germline, CDR1 is MNHEY and CDR2 is SVGAGI. With 7 bases removed from V and 3 bases from J, the gap between germline ends came to 12 bases. The CDR3 region is CASTGRGDTEAFF. The CDR3 DNA reads as TGTGCCAGCACGGGCAGGGGAGACACTGAAGCTTTCTTT.

This sequence joins TRBV6-5 and TRBJ1-1; unclear D gene. This CDR3 spans 14 amino acids. V lost 7 bases, J lost 1 base, and 13 bases lay in between. From germline, CDR1 is MNHEY and CDR2 SVGAGI. In DNA form, the CDR3 reads TGTGCCAGCACCTTACGGGTGGGGAACACTGAAGCTTTCTTT. The encoded protein is CASTLRVGNTEAFF.

The V gene is TRBV30, the J gene TRBJ1-2; TRBD1 agrees at 9 bases. This CDR3 has 15 amino acids. Germline trimming cut 5 bases from V and 2 bases from J; bases unmatched to any gene: 9. Germline CDR1 is GTSNPN and CDR2 is SVGIG (reference sequence). CDR3 in amino acids: CAWANEQGANYGYTF. DNA of the CDR3: TGTGCCTGGGCTAATGAACAGGGGGCGAACTATGGCTACACCTTC.

This chain uses TRBV5-6 with TRBJ2-3; no clear D gene. Per the germline V gene, CDR1 is SGHDT and CDR2 is YYEEEE. V was trimmed by 0 bases and J by 0 bases, leaving 5 bases between them. There are 14 residues in the CDR3. The CDR3: CASSLASSTDTQYF. DNA for the CDR3: TGTGCCAGCAGCTTGGCCTCTAGCACAGATACGCAGTATTTT.

For the CDR3, the DNA is TGTGCCTGGAGTGTACAGTCGGCAGTAGAAAAACTGTTTTTT. Protein: CAWSVQSAVEKLFF. This chain connects TRBV30 to TRBJ1-4; D gene unclear. This CDR3 spans 14 amino acids. Germline loops: CDR1 GTSNPN, CDR2 SVGIG (reference sequence). Trimming took off 0 bases at V and 8 bases at J, with 13 bases between the two ends.

This clone was seen just once. The chain links TRBV19 to TRBJ2-2; weak D call: TRBD1 (6 bases). The CDR3 loop spans 16 amino acids. The V end lost 3 bases, the J end lost 1 base, and 12 bases lay between the germline ends. Germline CDR1 LNHDA, CDR2 SQIVND (reference sequence). CDR3 coding DNA: TGTGCCAGTAGTATGCGCCAGGGGCGGAACACCGGGGAGCTGTTTTTT. Residues: CASSMRQGRNTGELFF.

This chain joins TRBV5-4 and TRBJ2-5; TRBD1 is a possible D gene (6 bases). Looked up from germline, CDR1 is SGHNT and CDR2 is YYREEE (reference sequence). This CDR3 is built from 14 residues. The V end lost 4 bases, the J end lost 3 bases, and 13 bases lay between the germline ends. The CDR3 DNA reads as TGTGCCAGCAGCCAGGACAGTCCGAAAGAGACCCAGTACTTC. As protein: CASSQDSPKETQYF. Drawing the rest from reference TRBV5-4 and TRBJ2-5, the complete variable domain is ETGVTQSPTHLIKTRGQQVTLRCSSQSGHNTVSWYQQALGQGPQFIFQYYREEENGRGNFPPRFSGLQFPNYSSELNVNALELDDSALYLCASSQDSPKETQYFGPGTRLLVL.

The count of this clone is one. J is TRBJ1-1 and V is TRBV27; 7 bases are shared with TRBD1. The CDR3 spans 15 residues. CDR1 and CDR2 from the germline V gene are MNHEY and SMNVEV (reference sequence). Trimming at V came to 5 bases and at J to 3 bases, leaving 9 bases not matched to a gene. CDR3 sequence (DNA): TGTGCCAGCAGTCTTATACAGGGGCTGCACACTGAAGCTTTCTTT. Translated, it gives CASSLIQGLHTEAFF.

The CDR3 DNA is TGTGCCAGCAGTCCGAGTCAAGTTAATTCACCCCTCCACTTT. Encoded protein: CASSPSQVNSPLHF. V gene TRBV6-5 combines with J gene TRBJ1-6; no definite D call. The V end was cut by 5 bases, the J end by 6 bases, with 11 bases between. Germline V CDR1 and CDR2: MNHEY, SVGAGI. The CDR3 runs to 14 residues.

This chain connects TRBV19 to TRBJ2-5; TRBD2 matches at 9 bases. This CDR3 comprises 19 residues. Germline values: CDR1 LNHDA, CDR2 SQIVND (reference sequence). The J segment lost 5 bases and the V segment lost 3 bases, leaving 19 bases of the junction unmatched. The DNA of the CDR3 is TGTGCCAGTAGTATTAGCGGGGGCCTACTAACCCCACAGCGGGAGACCCAGTACTTC. Protein: CASSISGGLLTPQRETQYF.